Presented here are 30 T cell receptor beta chains from one specimen sequenced in a study of cytomegalovirus exposure and HLA in healthy donors. Amplification used 60 Vbeta primers and 13 Jbeta primers. The method was immunoSEQ multiplex PCR; TCRdb's version includes in-frame clones alone and lacks a portion of them. The sample includes 150,000 to 200,000 clones, 77% of them seen just once. The sequenced material came from PBMCs. These TCRs come from a woman aged 55-75 years in good health and CMV-seropositive.

This clone was found once. The gene calls are TRBV6-6 and TRBJ2-5, with 9 bases matching TRBD1. The V gene end was trimmed by 5 bases and the J gene end by 5 bases; junction bases not matched to a gene: 6. The CDR3 covers 14 residues. From germline, CDR1 is MNHNY and CDR2 SVGAGI (reference sequence). CDR3 region: CASSRGQGLETQYF. DNA of the CDR3: TGTGCCAGCAGTCGCGGACAGGGGCTGGAGACCCAGTACTTC.

The J gene is TRBJ2-7, the V gene TRBV7-2; 11 positions match TRBD2. The V and J ends lost 1 base and 3 bases, in that order; junction bases with no gene match: 11. This CDR3 spans 18 amino acids. The V gene's germline CDR1 is SGHTA and CDR2 FQGNSA. The CDR3 protein is CASSLVGGGLAGGYEQYF. The CDR3 nucleotides read TGTGCCAGCAGCTTAGTGGGTGGTGGTCTAGCGGGGGGCTACGAGCAGTACTTC.

The chain carries TRBV5-6 and TRBJ1-2; D gene unclear. The CDR3 is 15 residues long. CDR1 is SGHDT and CDR2 is YYEEEE in the germline V gene. Trimming cost V 2 bases and J 3 bases, with 14 bases left between them. CDR3 sequence reads: CASSFRAVGDYGYTF. CDR3 nucleotide sequence: TGTGCCAGCAGCTTCCGGGCCGTCGGGGACTATGGCTACACCTTC.

This clone was observed a handful of times. This chain links TRBV10-3 with TRBJ1-6; TRBD1 matches at 7 bases. The CDR3 sequence is 13 residues long. Germline CDR1 and CDR2: ENHRY and SYGVKD. With 10 bases clipped from V and 4 bases from J, the junction kept 4 bases outside the gene matches. The CDR3 here is CATTDRYNSPLHF. As DNA, the CDR3 is TGTGCCACCACGGACAGGTATAATTCACCCCTCCACTTT.

The chain combines TRBV7-8 with TRBJ1-1; D is uncertain. CDR3 length equals 13 residues. Trimming removed 6 bases from V and 1 base from J, with 9 bases in between. The germline V gene encodes CDR1 SGHVS and CDR2 FQNEAQ. For the CDR3, the DNA is TGTGCCAGCAGAGAATCGAGGAACACTGAAGCTTTCTTT. Translation: CASRESRNTEAFF.

The rearrangement links TRBV29-1 to TRBJ2-7; a weak D match, TRBD2 (5 bases). V lost 7 bases to trimming and J lost 4 bases, with 14 bases between them. Germline-derived CDR1 and CDR2 are SQVTM and ANQGSEA. This CDR3 region has 12 residues. DNA for the CDR3: TGCAGCGCCGGAAAGGGAGAGTACGAGCAGTACTTC. Translation gives CSAGKGEYEQYF.

This clone was observed a few times. The gene calls are TRBV27 and TRBJ2-7, with 8 positions matching TRBD1. The V gene's germline CDR1 is MNHEY and CDR2 SMNVEV (reference sequence). Trimming took 5 bases from V and 3 from J; bases not matched to a gene: 9. This CDR3 has 15 amino acids. CDR3: CASSRQGAFDYEQYF. The CDR3 DNA sequence: TGTGCCAGCAGTCGCCAGGGGGCTTTCGACTACGAGCAGTACTTC.

The chain links TRBV6-1 to TRBJ1-1, with TRBD1 matching over 7 bases. The germline gives CDR1 MNHNS, CDR2 SASEGT. The J segment lost 4 bases and the V segment lost 3 bases, leaving 5 bases of the junction unmatched. CDR3 length: 14 amino acids. The DNA for the CDR3 is TGTGCCAGCAGTGAGACAGGGCTGAGCACTGAAGCTTTCTTT. Amino acids: CASSETGLSTEAFF.

This sequence joins TRBV27 and TRBJ1-4, with D possibly being TRBD1 (6 bases). This CDR3 is 15 amino acids long. Per the germline V gene, CDR1 is MNHEY and CDR2 is SMNVEV (reference sequence). Trimming removed 4 bases from V and 8 bases from J, with 17 bases in between. The CDR3 is CASSSLRQVREKLFF. The CDR3 bases are TGTGCCAGCAGTTCGCTACGACAGGTCCGGGAAAAACTGTTTTTT.

This rearrangement joins TRBV7-2 to TRBJ2-7, with D perhaps matching TRBD2 (6 bases). Trimming stripped 4 bases from V and 12 bases from J, with 22 bases between. CDR1 and CDR2 from the germline V gene are SGHTA and FQGNSA. The CDR3 contains 14 residues. The DNA for the CDR3 is TGTGCCAGCAGCTCCAGACTAGTTGGATTTAGGCTGTACTTC. Amino acids: CASSSRLVGFRLYF.

The CDR3 DNA is TGTGCCAGCAGCCTAGCTGCCGGGGGGATTCAAGAGACCCAGTACTTC. Its protein product is CASSLAAGGIQETQYF. The chain employs TRBV7-3 and TRBJ2-5, with 7 bases aligning to TRBD2. V lost 5 bases to trimming and J lost 2 bases; unmatched junction nucleotides: 11. This CDR3 region has 16 residues. Germline values: CDR1 SGHTA, CDR2 FQGTGA. Full variable domain (rest looked up from reference TRBV7-3 and TRBJ2-5): GAGVSQTPSNKVTEKGKYVELRCDPISGHTALYWYRQSLGQGPEFLIYFQGTGAADDSGLPNDRFFAVRPEGSVSTLKIQRTERGDSAVYLCASSLAAGGIQETQYFGPGTRLLVL.

V and J are TRBV15 and TRBJ2-7, with D possibly TRBD1 on 6 matching bases. The V and J ends lost 6 bases and 0 bases respectively, with 15 bases between them. The germline CDR1 and CDR2 sequences are LNHNV and YYDKDF (reference sequence). This CDR3 is 15 amino acids long. The CDR3 sequence: CATRPAGTLSYEQYF. The CDR3 region has the DNA TGTGCCACCAGGCCAGCCGGGACACTCTCCTACGAGCAGTACTTC.

The rearrangement joins TRBV19 to TRBJ1-2; 9 nucleotides match TRBD1. The CDR3 runs 14 residues. Germline trimming cut 7 bases from V and 11 bases from J; bases unmatched to any gene: 14. Germline CDR1 is LNHDA and CDR2 is SQIVND (reference sequence). CDR3 bases: TGTGCCAGTACCCCCACAGGGGGCGCCGGGGGTTACACCTTC. Its translation is CASTPTGGAGGYTF.

This clone was recorded a few times. The rearrangement links TRBV30 to TRBJ1-1, with D perhaps TRBD1 (5 bases). The V gene's germline CDR1 is GTSNPN and CDR2 SVGIG (reference sequence). The V end lost 8 bases, the J end lost 4 bases, and 11 bases lay between the germline ends. This CDR3 is 11 amino acids long. The DNA for the CDR3 is TGTGCCGGATCACAGGTCACTGAAGCTTTCTTT. Its translation is CAGSQVTEAFF.

A few counts support this clone. The rearrangement joins TRBV28 to TRBJ2-2; 8 nucleotides match TRBD1. With 8 bases clipped from V and 5 bases from J, the junction kept 7 bases outside the gene matches. The CDR3 consists of 14 residues. The germline CDR1 and CDR2 sequences are MDHEN and SYDVKM. CDR3 amino acids: CASAGGARTGELFF. The CDR3 DNA reads as TGTGCCAGCGCAGGGGGCGCCCGGACCGGGGAGCTGTTTTTT.

The rearrangement links TRBV2 to TRBJ2-3; 10 positions match TRBD2. The CDR3 loop spans 15 amino acids. CDR1 and CDR2 from the germline V gene are SNHLY and FYNNEI. V shed 2 bases, J shed 1 base, and the junction held 0 bases outside the gene matches. The CDR3 sequence is CASSELAGGTDTQYF. CDR3 coding DNA: TGTGCCAGCAGTGAACTAGCGGGGGGCACAGATACGCAGTATTTT.

This clone has more than one count but fewer than ten. The chain recombines TRBV30 with TRBJ1-6; 10 bases align to TRBD1. CDR3 size: 14 residues. CDR1 is GTSNPN, CDR2 SVGIG, per germline (reference sequence). With V trimmed by 3 bases and J by 11 bases, 7 bases remained unmatched. The CDR3 reads CAWRGTGVITPLHF. CDR3 in DNA: TGTGCCTGGAGAGGGACAGGGGTAATAACACCCCTCCACTTT.

This clone has only one observation. The germline gene is not matched at one end of the junction; a read error may be the cause. The rearrangement links TRBV5-6 to TRBJ2-6; 10 bases match TRBD1. CDR1 SGHDT and CDR2 YYEEEE come from the germline V gene. The CDR3 has 16 amino acids. In nucleotides, the CDR3 is TGTGCCAGCAGCACCGGGACAGGGGCTGGGGCCAACGGCCTGACTTTC. It yields the protein CASSTGTGAGANGLTF.

This chain uses TRBV28 with TRBJ1-5, with 8 bases identical to TRBD1. The germline CDR1 and CDR2 sequences are MDHEN and SYDVKM. The CDR3 is 13 amino acids. V lost 7 bases and J lost 5; bases outside the gene matches: 4. Here the CDR3 DNA reads TGTGCCAGCAACCCAGGGGGCCATCAGCCCCAGCATTTT. Residues: CASNPGGHQPQHF.

This clone was observed a handful of times. The chain recombines TRBV27 with TRBJ1-3; D might be TRBD1 (5 bases). CDR3 size: 15 residues. The V end was cut by 6 bases, the J end by 2 bases, with 14 bases between. Germline values: CDR1 MNHEY, CDR2 SMNVEV (reference sequence). The CDR3 region is CASSLVGVPGNTIYF. DNA of the CDR3: TGTGCCAGCAGCTTGGTAGGGGTCCCTGGAAACACCATATATTTT.

This clone showed up just a few times. The genes are TRBV7-2 and TRBJ1-3, with 7 bases matching TRBD1. Trimming cost V 6 bases and J 0 bases; bases outside gene matches: 11. The CDR3 totals 17 residues. Per the germline V gene, CDR1 is SGHTA and CDR2 is FQGNSA. The CDR3: CASRRGQAISSGNTIYF. The CDR3 DNA reads as TGTGCCAGCAGGCGTGGACAGGCCATCAGCTCTGGAAACACCATATATTTT. The whole variable domain, remainder taken from reference TRBV7-2 and TRBJ1-3, is GAGVSQSPSNKVTEKGKDVELRCDPISGHTALYWYRQSLGQGLEFLIYFQGNSAPDKSGLPSDRFSAERTGGSVSTLTIQRTQQEDSAVYLCASRRGQAISSGNTIYFGEGSWLTVV.

The rearrangement joins TRBV27 to TRBJ2-5; D is perhaps TRBD1 (6 bases). The germline gives CDR1 MNHEY, CDR2 SMNVEV (reference sequence). V lost 6 bases and J 2 bases, leaving 10 bases between the germline ends. The CDR3 runs to 13 residues. The CDR3 DNA reads as TGTGCCAGCAGAGCTACAGGGCAAGAGACCCAGTACTTC. Translated, it gives CASRATGQETQYF.

V is TRBV10-3 and J is TRBJ1-2; D unclear. Trimming removed 3 bases from V and 4 bases from J, with 9 bases in between. The CDR3 covers 13 residues. From germline, CDR1 is ENHRY and CDR2 SYGVKD. The CDR3 bases are TGTGCCATCAGTGAAGGTGGAGTCTATGGCTACACCTTC. It is translated as CAISEGGVYGYTF.

The chain recombines TRBV18 with TRBJ1-6; D not certain. The V end lost 1 base, the J end lost 8 bases, and 6 bases lay between the germline ends. The CDR3 consists of 13 residues. CDR1 and CDR2 from the germline V gene are KGHSH and LQKENI. The CDR3: CASSPLRDSPLHF. CDR3 bases: TGTGCCAGCTCACCACTACGAGATTCACCCCTCCACTTT. Full variable domain (missing parts from reference TRBV18 and TRBJ1-6): NAGVMQNPRHLVRRRGQEARLRCSPMKGHSHVYWYRQLPEEGLKFMVYLQKENIIDESGMPKERFSAEFPKEGPSILRIQQVVRGDSAAYFCASSPLRDSPLHFGNGTRLTVT.

This clone was recorded only once. V and J are TRBV5-1 and TRBJ2-2; maybe TRBD2 (5 bases). The germline V and J ends were trimmed by 0 bases and 5 bases, with 11 bases remaining between them. CDR1 SGHRS and CDR2 YFSETQ come from the germline V gene. The CDR3 totals 15 residues. CDR3 nucleotide sequence: TGCGCCAGCAGCTTGGGGAGGCTAGCTACCGGGGAGCTGTTTTTT. As protein: CASSLGRLATGELFF. Supplemented by reference TRBV5-1 and TRBJ2-2, the full variable domain reads KAGVTQTPRYLIKTRGQQVTLSCSPISGHRSVSWYQQTPGQGLQFLFEYFSETQRNKGNFPGRFSGRQFSNSRSEMNVSTLELGDSALYLCASSLGRLATGELFFGEGSRLTVL.

This chain uses TRBV30 with TRBJ1-1; TRBD1 is a possible D gene (6 bases). Trimming removed 2 bases from V and 1 base from J, with 8 bases in between. Germline V gene lookup returns CDR1 GTSNPN and CDR2 SVGIG (reference sequence). This CDR3 has 13 residues. In DNA form, the CDR3 reads TGTGCCTGGAGTCAACAGGGGAACACTGAAGCTTTCTTT. This codes for CAWSQQGNTEAFF.

The chain has TRBV19 and TRBJ1-5; D is perhaps TRBD1 (5 bases). The CDR3 runs to 15 residues. In germline, CDR1 is LNHDA, CDR2 SQIVND (reference sequence). V gave up 7 bases and J gave up 2 bases, with 15 bases separating them. The CDR3: CASTVGGVGNQPQHF. CDR3 in DNA: TGTGCCAGTACCGTGGGGGGGGTGGGCAATCAGCCCCAGCATTTT.

This chain connects TRBV2 to TRBJ2-7, with 7 bases matching TRBD2. The junction had 8 bases not matched to a gene; V was cut back by 6 bases and J by 3 bases. CDR1 is SNHLY and CDR2 is FYNNEI in the germline V gene. The CDR3 is made up of 14 amino acids. The CDR3 sequence is CASRDRGGGYEQYF. For the CDR3, the DNA is TGTGCCAGCAGGGACCGGGGCGGGGGCTACGAGCAGTACTTC.

The rearrangement joins TRBV2 to TRBJ2-1; tentatively, D is TRBD2 (7 bases). Germline CDR1 reads SNHLY; CDR2 reads FYNNEI. CDR3 length: 14 amino acids. V dropped 5 bases and J dropped 6 bases, with 14 bases sitting between them. The CDR3 is CASSPRGAINEQFF. The DNA of the CDR3 is TGTGCCAGCAGTCCCCGGGGGGCTATCAATGAGCAGTTCTTC. Based on the CDR3 plus reference TRBV2 and TRBJ2-1, the full variable domain is EPEVTQTPSHQVTQMGQEVILRCVPISNHLYFYWYRQILGQKVEFLVSFYNNEISEKSEIFDDQFSVERPDGSNFTLKIRSTKLEDSAMYFCASSPRGAINEQFFGPGTRLTVL.

The chain employs TRBV4-3 and TRBJ2-1; TRBD2 is a possible D gene (5 bases). Germline CDR1 is LGHNA and CDR2 is YSLEER. The CDR3 has 15 residues. V was clipped by 0 bases and J by 2 bases, with 8 bases between them. This CDR3 is CASSQDGRAYNEQFF. In DNA form, the CDR3 reads TGCGCCAGCAGCCAAGACGGGCGGGCCTACAATGAGCAGTTCTTC.